A single sample gave rise to the 6 T cell receptor beta chains below, sequenced in a study of Ad26.COV2.S vaccination and SARS-CoV-2 variants. Clones were sequenced by immunoSEQ multiplex PCR, and TCRdb holds only the in-frame ones, with some missing. This sample carries roughly 40,000 clones, roughly 80% of them seen once, and the ten largest clones take roughly half. The material was peripheral blood, obtained after recovery from COVID-19. These receptors all stem from a human donor who had recovered from COVID-19.

The V and J genes are TRBV6-1 and TRBJ2-5; D possibly uses TRBD1 or TRBD2 (5 bases each). The length of the CDR3 is 16 residues. Trimming cost V 2 bases and J 2 bases, with 15 bases left between them. CDR1 and CDR2 (germline): MNHNS, SASEGT. The CDR3 DNA sequence: TGTGCCAGCAGTGAACCCGTCACGGGGCGGCAAGAGACCCAGTACTTC. The encoded protein is CASSEPVTGRQETQYF.

This clone appeared a few times. The chain couples TRBV12-3 or TRBV12-4 to TRBJ1-2; D ambiguous. V lost 5 bases and J 3 bases, leaving 7 bases between the germline ends. CDR3 length equals 12 residues. CDR3 region: CASSRLDYGYTF. The CDR3 bases are TGTGCCAGCAGTCGACTCGACTATGGCTACACCTTC.

This sequence joins TRBV18 and TRBJ2-1; possible D gene TRBD2, 7 bases. From germline, CDR1 is KGHSH and CDR2 LQKENI. Trimming shortened V by 0 bases and J by 10 bases, and 16 bases separated the two germline ends. This CDR3 has 15 residues. The CDR3 sequence: CASSPPGGGPGEQFF. The CDR3 nucleotides are TGTGCCAGCTCACCACCGGGGGGGGGCCCTGGCGAGCAGTTCTTC.

In its sample, this clone was seen once. The sample contains more than one DNA sequence encoding this CDR3. Written as DNA, the CDR3 is TGTGCCAGCAGCCAAGGACGCCATTACTCGAACACTGAAGCTTTCTTT. It translates to CASSQGRHYSNTEAFF. V usage is TRBV11-1 and J usage is TRBJ1-1; D gene uncertain. V lost 5 bases and J lost 1, with 17 bases in between. The CDR3 contains 16 residues. From germline, CDR1 is SGHAT and CDR2 FQDESV (reference sequence).

This chain joins TRBV11-2 and TRBJ2-3, with D unclear. V lost 7 bases and J lost 3, with 5 bases in between. CDR1 is SGHAT, CDR2 FQNNGV, per germline. This CDR3 is 11 amino acids long. CDR3 DNA sequence: TGTGCCAGCACCAAAACAGATACGCAGTATTTT. Translated, it gives CASTKTDTQYF. The full variable domain, rest sourced from reference TRBV11-2 and TRBJ2-3, is EAGVAQSPRYKIIEKRQSVAFWCNPISGHATLYWYQQILGQGPKLLIQFQNNGVVDDSQLPKDRFSAERLKGVDSTLKIQPAKLEDSAVYLCASTKTDTQYFGPGTRLTVL.

The chain is built from TRBV28 and TRBJ1-1; D remains ambiguous. V was shortened by 2 bases and J by 2 bases, with 9 bases between the two germline ends. The CDR3 runs 14 residues. Germline V gene data show CDR1 as MDHEN and CDR2 as SYDVKM. CDR3 amino acids: CASSLSFDNTEAFF. Written as DNA, the CDR3 is TGTGCCAGCAGTTTAAGTTTTGACAACACTGAAGCTTTCTTT.